The clone carrying this TCR beta chain has ten or more counts. Its antigen is currently unknown. TCR beta libraries were built with iRepertoire HTBI primers and Arm-PCR of CDR3 regions. TCRdb fed the multiplex PCR reads into MiXCR, producing one record per CDR3 protein. The table lists a few hundred thousand distinct CDR3 sequences, about 15% of them singletons. Germline V CDR1 and CDR2: SGHRS, YFSETQ. This CDR3 contains 16 residues. Trimming removed 0 bases from V and 4 bases from J; junction bases left unmatched: 5. Specified time point: newly diagnosed GD, antithyroid drugs for less than 3 months. The TCR library was prepared using RNA isolated from PBMCs. The data are from a study of regulatory T cells in long-lasting Graves disease. Study findings and constraints: Among samples with persistent disease, TRBV28, TRBJ1-2 and TRBJ2-5 were favored.

These data were also filed under a second study, of T cells in Graves' hyperthyroidism and ophthalmopathy. From that second work: Most clonotypes expanded in the thyroid (above 0.001) were also present in blood. Model-based prediction identified ophthalmopathy a median around 6.5 months prior to its onset.

The receptor was isolated from a woman between 45 and 60 years old with Graves disease. This rearrangement joins TRBV5-1 to TRBJ2-1, with TRBD2 identical over 9 bases. The sequences come from peripheral blood mononuclear cells (PBMCs), collected at new diagnosis, from a patient treated with antithyroid drugs. This CDR3 reads CASSLAVTSGYNEQFF. CDR3 DNA: TGCGCCAGCAGCTTGGCCGTGACTAGCGGATACAATGAGCAGTTCTTC.